This T cell receptor (beta chain) emerged from a study of shared clonotypes between healthy human individuals. Across the study: The study used three CD4 naive, three CD4 memory, two CD8 naive and one CD8 memory plate per donor.

Germline V lookup: CDR1 LNHDA, CDR2 SQIVND (reference sequence). Trimming cost V 6 bases and J 3 bases, with 12 bases left between them. CDR3 length equals 13 residues. Only in-frame clones appear in the TCRdb table, and some are missing; sequencing was by immunoSEQ multiplex PCR. The table records about 690,000 clones, about 90% of them present only once. About this clone: Antigen unknown.

Overall study results and limits: Clonotype sharing across a few donors was observed for approximately 5% of naive CD4 clonotypes.

Those who donated were healthy HIV-negative adults, with no recent acute infections or vaccinations reported. The clonotype comes from a man between 18 and 29 years old in good health. Some clones in this sample may be carry-over from other donors' samples. The material sequenced was memory CD8+ T cells from PBMCs. Subset reported: CD45RO+ cells pooled with CCR7-negative TemRA cells. The genes are TRBV19 and TRBJ2-7; D ambiguous. The CDR3: CASSTYVGYEQYF. CDR3 in DNA: TGTGCCAGTAGCACCTATGTCGGCTACGAGCAGTACTTC. The whole variable domain, remainder taken from reference TRBV19 and TRBJ2-7, is DGGITQSPKYLFRKEGQNVTLSCEQNLNHDAMYWYRQDPGQGLRLIYYSQIVNDFQKGDIAEGYSVSREKKESFPLTVTSAQKNPTAFYLCASSTYVGYEQYFGPGTRLTVT.